The 2 T cell receptor beta chains presented below share a single source sample, sequenced in a study of CXCR3-negative and CXCR3-positive naive CD8 T cells (dated by TCRdb to between 2018 and 2020). Study-level results and caveats: TRB CDR3s from CXCR3-positive naive cells showed higher hydrophobicity (lower Kidera factor 4), lower energy, and higher strength and volume indices than CXCR3-negative naive cells.

The sample was run on a NextSeq 550. The Human TCR Profiling Kit (MiLaboratory) was used to make UMI-labeled 5' RACE TRB cDNA libraries. The reads, reprocessed by TCRdb, yield one row per CDR3 protein sequence and no DNA. The sample table on file contains 75,000 to 100,000 distinct CDR3 sequences. The top ten clonotypes cover approximately 0.99% of the sample. These receptors have no known antigen. The sequencing sample was made of naive CXCR3+ CD8+ T cells from blood. This specimen's cell subset or site label, per the study, means: CD45RO-CCR7+CD27+CD95- naive CD8+ T cells expressing CXCR3 (TNR3+). These receptor sequences come from a human donor in good health. Some clones in this sample may be carry-over from other donors' samples.

V and J are TRBV25-1 and TRBJ2-7; TCRdb designates TRBD1, a call that cannot be tested without DNA. The CDR3 runs to 14 residues. CDR1 and CDR2 (germline): MGHDK, SYGVNS. The CDR3 is CASSMRDRDYEQYF.

The rearrangement joins TRBV7-8 to TRBJ2-7; the TCRdb call, TRBD1, lacks DNA for checking. The CDR3 totals 15 residues. CDR1 and CDR2 from the germline V gene are SGHVS and FQNEAQ. The CDR3: CASSHGQLSSYEQYF.